The clone carrying this T cell receptor (beta chain) was observed once. Antigen unknown. This entry is derived from a study of shared clonotypes between healthy human individuals. Original handling: Filtering was not the same, since immunoSEQ gave junction-only sequences without quality scores. Using immunoSEQ multiplex PCR, the repertoire was profiled, and TCRdb retains in-frame clones only, with some absent. V, J and clone size were drawn from that table, and D and trimming were deduced from the DNA. The sample lists over a million clones; approximately 78% were seen once. The CDR3 totals 16 residues. V gave up 3 bases and J gave up 2 bases, with 14 bases separating them. The germline CDR1 and CDR2 sequences are SGHAT and FQNNGV. Overall study results and limits: Rarefaction showed that sequencing of sorted subsets was incomplete (despite large depth).

This sequence originates from a man aged 18 to 35 in good health. Some clones in this sample may be carry-over from other donors' samples. Sequencing input: memory CD4+ T cells from PBMCs. The subset: CD45RA-negative fraction. The V and J genes are TRBV11-2 and TRBJ2-1, with D perhaps assigned TRBD1 or TRBD2 (5 bases each). The CDR3 coding sequence is TGTGCCAGCAGCTTGATCGGGGCAGGGCCCTACAATGAGCAGTTCTTC. It yields the protein CASSLIGAGPYNEQFF. Variable domain in full (rest from reference TRBV11-2 and TRBJ2-1): EAGVAQSPRYKIIEKRQSVAFWCNPISGHATLYWYQQILGQGPKLLIQFQNNGVVDDSQLPKDRFSAERLKGVDSTLKIQPAKLEDSAVYLCASSLIGAGPYNEQFFGPGTRLTVL.